The 30 T cell receptor beta chains below come from one sample, sequenced in a study of shared clonotypes between healthy human individuals (dated by TCRdb to about 2020). For the CD8 naive samples, CD45RO-negative cells were positively selected for CCR7, yielding a CD45RA+CCR7+ population from which TemRA cells were excluded. The method behind the library was the immunoSEQ multiplex PCR assay. TCRdb holds this immuneACCESS table with in-frame rearrangements only. Some clones are missing; in checked studies, unresolved V genes explain under half, and the rest has no known cause. The sample table records roughly 770,000 clones; 90% to 98% of these occur just once. The ten largest clones represent around 0.25% of the sample. Sequencing was performed on naive CD8+ T cells sorted from blood. What the cell subset or site label conveys for this sample: CD45RA+CCR7+. These receptors were taken from a man aged 30 to 39 in good health.

The chain combines TRBV6-4 with TRBJ2-2, with D hard to call. V was pared by 6 bases and J by 1 base, with 6 bases between. The CDR3 is 13 residues long. CDR1 and CDR2 from the germline V gene are MRHNA and SNTAGT. CDR3 sequence (DNA): TGTGCCAGCAGATCAAAGAACACCGGGGAGCTGTTTTTT. This sequence encodes CASRSKNTGELFF.

The chain joins TRBV15 to TRBJ2-5, with 8 bases identical to TRBD2. There are 15 residues in the CDR3. Germline V gives CDR1 LNHNV, CDR2 YYDKDF (reference sequence). Losses at the gene ends were 0 bases for V and 5 bases for J; bases not matched to a gene: 5. The CDR3 sequence is CATSRDRGGGETQYF. In nucleotides, the CDR3 is TGTGCCACCAGCAGAGATCGGGGGGGCGGGGAGACCCAGTACTTC.

The CDR3: CASSLFGGNEQFF. CDR3 sequence (DNA): TGTGCCAGCAGCTTATTTGGCGGCAATGAGCAGTTCTTC. V is TRBV7-3 and J is TRBJ2-1; D unresolved. Germline CDR1 is SGHTA and CDR2 is FQGTGA. V was cut by 2 bases and J by 6 bases, with 8 bases left in between. This CDR3 region has 13 residues.

The chain employs TRBV2 and TRBJ2-7; 7 nucleotides match TRBD2. This CDR3 is built from 14 residues. V lost 8 bases and J lost 0; bases outside the gene matches: 7. The germline V gene has CDR1 SNHLY and CDR2 FYNNEI. The CDR3 protein is CASGRGESSYEQYF. The CDR3 bases are TGTGCCAGCGGCCGGGGGGAAAGCTCCTACGAGCAGTACTTC.

The chain recombines TRBV27 with TRBJ2-1, with TRBD1 as a possible D gene (7 bases). Germline CDR1 reads MNHEY; CDR2 reads SMNVEV (reference sequence). This CDR3 region has 17 residues. Trimming left V 6 bases short and J 6 bases short, with 24 bases between. The CDR3 protein is CASSPGGVEGATNEQFF. In DNA form, the CDR3 reads TGTGCCAGCAGCCCCGGTGGGGTGGAGGGGGCTACCAATGAGCAGTTCTTC.

The chain recombines TRBV11-2 with TRBJ2-1, with D tentatively TRBD1 (6 bases). Germline V gives CDR1 SGHAT, CDR2 FQNNGV. The V gene lost 5 bases and the J gene lost 13 bases, with 18 bases spanning the gap. CDR3 length: 13 residues. CDR3 in DNA: TGTGCCAGCAGCCCAGGACAGCACAACATTCAGTTCTTC. Amino acids: CASSPGQHNIQFF.

This chain joins TRBV7-6 and TRBJ2-3; TRBD2 is a possible D gene (5 bases). This CDR3 has 14 residues. CDR1 is SGHVS, CDR2 FNYEAQ, per germline. V lost 2 bases to trimming and J lost 2 bases, with 8 bases between them. This CDR3 is CASSLFGVTDTQYF. The CDR3 DNA sequence: TGTGCCAGCAGCTTATTCGGGGTCACAGATACGCAGTATTTT.

The rearrangement links TRBV7-8 to TRBJ2-3; TRBD2 matches at 13 bases. CDR1 SGHVS and CDR2 FQNEAQ come from the germline V gene. The CDR3 runs 17 residues. V dropped 5 bases and J dropped 4; count of bases not matched to a gene: 9. This CDR3 reads CASSRLAGGLLPDTQYF. For the CDR3, the DNA is TGTGCCAGCAGCCGACTAGCGGGAGGCCTACTGCCAGATACGCAGTATTTT.

J is TRBJ2-3 and V is TRBV7-9; 8 bases are shared with TRBD1. The V gene's germline CDR1 is SEHNR and CDR2 FQNEAQ (reference sequence). CDR3 length: 15 residues. V lost 4 bases and J lost 7; bases outside the gene matches: 10. The CDR3 DNA reads TGTGCCAGCAGCTCTAAGGGACAGGATTCTTATACGCAGTATTTT. It encodes CASSSKGQDSYTQYF.

The V call is TRBV4-1, the J call TRBJ1-4; a weak D match, TRBD1 (6 bases). The CDR3 sequence is 17 residues long. Germline CDR1 reads MGHRA; CDR2 reads YSYEKL. V was cut by 1 base and J by 5 bases, with 17 bases left in between. CDR3 amino acids: CASSQVRGRGPNEKLFF. The DNA of the CDR3 is TGCGCCAGCAGCCAAGTTAGGGGTCGGGGGCCAAATGAAAAACTGTTTTTT.

This clone has just one count. The rearrangement links TRBV5-4 to TRBJ2-7; D could derive from TRBD1 or TRBD2 (5 bases each). The V gene's germline CDR1 is SGHNT and CDR2 YYREEE (reference sequence). Deletions cut 2 bases from V and 5 bases from J, with 14 bases between. The CDR3 has 14 amino acids. The DNA of the CDR3 is TGTGCCAGCAGCTTCGGGGTAGGGACGGACGAGCAGTACTTC. This codes for CASSFGVGTDEQYF.

This clone was recorded only once. Relative to the germline gene, one junction end is altered; a read error may explain this. This chain links TRBV7-7 with TRBJ2-7; a possible D gene is TRBD2 (5 bases). This CDR3 has 14 residues. Germline V gene lookup returns CDR1 SSHAT and CDR2 FNYEAQ (reference sequence). The CDR3 DNA sequence: TGTGCTAGCAGCTTAGATCCTACGGACTCCGAGCAGTACTTC. Protein sequence: CASSLDPTDSEQYF.

This chain uses TRBV27 with TRBJ2-3; 10 positions agree with TRBD1. J lost 1 base, V lost 6 bases, and 4 bases had no gene match. Germline V gene lookup returns CDR1 MNHEY and CDR2 SMNVEV (reference sequence). The CDR3 consists of 15 residues. The CDR3 loop reads CASSSGTGGTDTQYF. The CDR3 DNA follows: TGTGCCAGCAGCTCCGGGACAGGGGGCACAGATACGCAGTATTTT.

The chain combines TRBV27 with TRBJ1-2; weak D call: TRBD1 (5 bases). CDR3 length: 12 amino acids. V lost 11 bases to trimming and J lost 4 bases, with 14 bases between them. Per the germline V gene, CDR1 is MNHEY and CDR2 is SMNVEV (reference sequence). In nucleotides, the CDR3 is TGTGCCTCAATGGGGGTAGGCTATGGCTACACCTTC. It yields the protein CASMGVGYGYTF.

This chain links TRBV7-8 with TRBJ2-7; D is undetermined. Germline-derived CDR1 and CDR2 are SGHVS and FQNEAQ. Trimming took off 5 bases at V and 1 base at J, with 12 bases between the two ends. The CDR3 loop spans 14 amino acids. CDR3 nucleotides: TGTGCCAGCAGCAAAGTGACAAGATCCTACGAGCAGTACTTC. Amino acids: CASSKVTRSYEQYF.

This clone was recorded once. The gene calls are TRBV5-4 and TRBJ1-4; D is uncertain. CDR3 length equals 17 residues. In germline, CDR1 is SGHNT, CDR2 YYREEE (reference sequence). Between the trimmed V and J ends, which lost 0 bases and 3 bases, there was a span of 15 bases. In nucleotides, the CDR3 is TGTGCCAGCAGCTTGGCTGGCCAGGTAAGACCTAATGAAAAACTGTTTTTT. It is translated as CASSLAGQVRPNEKLFF.

The chain recombines TRBV27 with TRBJ1-2; D gene uncertain. Trimming shortened V by 8 bases and J by 2 bases, and 18 bases separated the two germline ends. The CDR3 has 15 amino acids. In germline, CDR1 is MNHEY, CDR2 SMNVEV (reference sequence). The CDR3 is CASSRVRSLNYGYTF. The DNA of the CDR3 is TGTGCCAGCTCTCGGGTCAGGTCACTGAACTATGGCTACACCTTC.

This rearrangement joins TRBV11-2 to TRBJ2-3; 10 bases fit TRBD2. The V and J ends lost 0 bases and 1 base, in that order; junction bases with no gene match: 4. The CDR3 sequence is 17 residues long. Germline CDR1 is SGHAT and CDR2 is FQNNGV. The CDR3 DNA is TGTGCCAGCAGCTTAGAACTAGCGGGACTGGGCACAGATACGCAGTATTTT. Translation gives CASSLELAGLGTDTQYF.

The V gene is TRBV27, the J gene TRBJ2-2, with 8 positions matching TRBD2. The CDR3 totals 17 residues. The germline V gene encodes CDR1 MNHEY and CDR2 SMNVEV (reference sequence). Losses at the gene ends were 7 bases for V and 2 bases for J; bases not matched to a gene: 12. In nucleotides, the CDR3 is TGTGCCAGCACCCCCCCGGGGGGGAATCCTAACACCGGGGAGCTGTTTTTT. This codes for CASTPPGGNPNTGELFF.

This chain uses TRBV7-9 with TRBJ2-7; maybe TRBD2 (6 bases). CDR3 length: 15 residues. The V and J ends lost 8 bases and 0 bases respectively, with 17 bases between them. Germline V lookup: CDR1 SEHNR, CDR2 FQNEAQ (reference sequence). For the CDR3, the DNA is TGTGCCAGCTCCAAGCCAGGGACTGTCTCCTACGAGCAGTACTTC. This encodes CASSKPGTVSYEQYF.

The chain has TRBV9 and TRBJ1-5, with a possible D match to TRBD1 (6 bases). The CDR3 length is 15 residues. V lost 3 bases and J lost 5, with 15 bases in between. Germline CDR1 reads SGDLS; CDR2 reads YYNGEE. The DNA of the CDR3 is TGTGCCAGCAGCGAATCATCGGACAGAGATCAGCCCCAGCATTTT. Translated: CASSESSDRDQPQHF.

The chain uses TRBV19 and TRBJ1-5, with D unclear. Per germline, CDR1 LNHDA and CDR2 SQIVND (reference sequence). The CDR3 consists of 12 residues. The V and J ends lost 9 bases and 3 bases respectively, with 9 bases between them. CDR3 residues: CASQEPNQPQHF. In nucleotides, the CDR3 is TGTGCCAGCCAAGAACCCAATCAGCCCCAGCATTTT.

The V and J genes are TRBV10-1 and TRBJ2-7; TRBD1 or TRBD2 may be the D gene (5 bases each). The CDR3 covers 15 residues. The germline CDR1 and CDR2 sequences are WNHNN and SYGVQD (reference sequence). The V gene lost 3 bases and the J gene lost 1 base, with 13 bases spanning the gap. CDR3 region: CASSDRERVSYEQYF. As DNA, the CDR3 is TGCGCCAGCAGTGACAGGGAGAGGGTGTCCTACGAGCAGTACTTC.

This chain links TRBV7-9 with TRBJ1-1; 7 positions match TRBD1. Germline V gives CDR1 SEHNR, CDR2 FQNEAQ (reference sequence). V gave up 4 bases and J gave up 0 bases; unmatched junction bases: 5. This CDR3 comprises 15 residues. The CDR3 loop reads CASSSAGGLNTEAFF. CDR3 bases: TGTGCCAGCAGCTCCGCAGGGGGACTGAACACTGAAGCTTTCTTT.

This chain links TRBV15 with TRBJ2-7; no definite D call. Germline V gene data show CDR1 as LNHNV and CDR2 as YYDKDF (reference sequence). CDR3 size: 12 residues. The V end lost 3 bases, the J end lost 5 bases, and 8 bases lay between the germline ends. CDR3 nucleotides: TGTGCCACCAGCAGGGTAGTCGACGAGCAGTACTTC. It yields the protein CATSRVVDEQYF.

As concerns this clone: The same CDR3 is also encoded by other DNA sequences in this sample. CDR3 protein: CASSLGQAQETQYF. CDR3 nucleotide sequence: TGTGCCAGCAGTTTGGGACAAGCCCAAGAGACCCAGTACTTC. The chain has TRBV28 and TRBJ2-5, with a weak D call TRBD1 (6 bases). Germline-derived CDR1 and CDR2 are MDHEN and SYDVKM. There are 14 residues in the CDR3. V was shortened by 3 bases and J by 1 base, with 9 bases between the two germline ends.

The chain is built from TRBV19 and TRBJ2-2; D gene unclear. Trimming removed 1 base at V and 7 bases at J, with 7 bases between. Germline V gives CDR1 LNHDA, CDR2 SQIVND (reference sequence). The CDR3 spans 13 residues. The CDR3 is CASSIAASGELFF. CDR3 bases: TGTGCCAGTAGTATAGCAGCTAGCGGGGAGCTGTTTTTT.

The chain joins TRBV6-4 to TRBJ2-7, with D unresolved. Germline lookup yields CDR1 MRHNA and CDR2 SNTAGT. This CDR3 has 11 residues. V was cut by 10 bases and J by 8 bases, with 15 bases left in between. The CDR3 nucleotides are TGTGCCATCAGACGTGGCCTTCAGCAGTACTTC. This translates into CAIRRGLQQYF.

The rearrangement joins TRBV14 to TRBJ2-1, with TRBD2 as a possible D gene (6 bases). CDR1 SGHDN and CDR2 FVKESK come from the germline V gene. Trimming stripped 2 bases from V and 5 bases from J, with 16 bases between. The CDR3 runs 16 residues. The CDR3 spells CASSQFWDSPNNEQFF. The CDR3 DNA reads as TGTGCCAGCAGCCAATTTTGGGACTCCCCAAACAATGAGCAGTTCTTC.

This chain joins TRBV2 and TRBJ1-5, with D possibly matching TRBD1 (5 bases). The CDR3 loop spans 14 amino acids. Trimming took off 4 bases at V and 5 bases at J, with 12 bases between the two ends. CDR1 is SNHLY, CDR2 FYNNEI, per germline. CDR3 in amino acids: CASSAAEGHQPQHF. DNA for the CDR3: TGTGCCAGCAGTGCTGCAGAGGGGCATCAGCCCCAGCATTTT.